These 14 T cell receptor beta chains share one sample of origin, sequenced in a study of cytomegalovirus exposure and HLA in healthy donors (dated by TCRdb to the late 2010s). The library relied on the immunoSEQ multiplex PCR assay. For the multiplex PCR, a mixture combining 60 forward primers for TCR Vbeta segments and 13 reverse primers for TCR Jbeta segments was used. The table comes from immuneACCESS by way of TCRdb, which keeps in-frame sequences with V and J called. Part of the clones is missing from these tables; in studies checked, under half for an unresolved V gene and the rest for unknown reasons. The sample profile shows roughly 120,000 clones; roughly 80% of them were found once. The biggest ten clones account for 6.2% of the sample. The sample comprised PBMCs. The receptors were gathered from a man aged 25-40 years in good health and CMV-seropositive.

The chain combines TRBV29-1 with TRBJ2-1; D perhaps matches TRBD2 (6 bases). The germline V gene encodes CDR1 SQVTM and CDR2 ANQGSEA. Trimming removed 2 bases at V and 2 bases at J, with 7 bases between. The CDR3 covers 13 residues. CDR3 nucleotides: TGCAGCGTTGAACCTAGCGCCTACAATGAGCAGTTCTTC. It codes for CSVEPSAYNEQFF.

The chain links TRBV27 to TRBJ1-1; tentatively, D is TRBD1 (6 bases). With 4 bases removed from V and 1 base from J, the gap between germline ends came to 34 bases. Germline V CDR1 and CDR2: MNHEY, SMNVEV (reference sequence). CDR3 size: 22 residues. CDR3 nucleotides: TGTGCCAGCAGTTCAAAACCCGCCTGGAGAGGGGACACCTTCAACCCGAACACTGAAGCTTTCTTT. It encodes CASSSKPAWRGDTFNPNTEAFF.

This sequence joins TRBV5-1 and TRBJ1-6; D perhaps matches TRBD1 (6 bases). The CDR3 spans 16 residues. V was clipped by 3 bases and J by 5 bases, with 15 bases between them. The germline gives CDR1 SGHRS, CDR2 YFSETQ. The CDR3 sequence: CASSSSGAPDNSPLHF. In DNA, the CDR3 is TGCGCCAGCAGCTCCTCAGGGGCCCCGGATAATTCACCCCTCCACTTT.

The chain's CDR3 is CASTLTKGGGTDTQYF. The CDR3 DNA follows: TGTGCCAGCACCTTGACCAAAGGGGGTGGGACAGATACGCAGTATTTT. The chain couples TRBV25-1 to TRBJ2-3; tentative D call: TRBD1 (6 bases). The CDR3 spans 16 residues. With 7 bases removed from V and 3 bases from J, the gap between germline ends came to 20 bases. Germline assignment: CDR1 MGHDK and CDR2 SYGVNS.

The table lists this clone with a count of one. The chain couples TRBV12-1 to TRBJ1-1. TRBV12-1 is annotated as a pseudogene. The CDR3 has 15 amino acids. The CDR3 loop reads CASRNHPDGDREAFF. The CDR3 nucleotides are TGTGCCAGCAGAAACCACCCCGACGGGGATCGAGAAGCTTTCTTT.

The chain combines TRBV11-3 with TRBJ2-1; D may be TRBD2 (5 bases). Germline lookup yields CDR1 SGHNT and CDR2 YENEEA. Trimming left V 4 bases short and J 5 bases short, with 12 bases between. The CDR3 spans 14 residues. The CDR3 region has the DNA TGTGCCAGCAGCTATTGGCGGGCGAACAATGAGCAGTTCTTC. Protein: CASSYWRANNEQFF.

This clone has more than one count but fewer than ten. The CDR3 reads CASSLGGQGGAFF. CDR3 DNA sequence: TGCGCCAGCAGCTTGGGTGGTCAGGGGGGAGCTTTCTTT. The genes are TRBV5-1 and TRBJ1-1; 7 bases are a match to TRBD1. Germline V gene data show CDR1 as SGHRS and CDR2 as YFSETQ. The V segment lost 0 bases and the J segment 10 bases; nucleotides outside the gene matches: 6. The CDR3 extends over 13 amino acids.

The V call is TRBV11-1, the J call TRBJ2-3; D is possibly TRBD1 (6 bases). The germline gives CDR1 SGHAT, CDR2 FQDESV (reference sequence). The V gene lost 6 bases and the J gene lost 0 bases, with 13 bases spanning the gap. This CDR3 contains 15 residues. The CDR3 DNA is TGTGCCAGCAGGAGTACAGGGAAGAGCACAGATACGCAGTATTTT. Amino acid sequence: CASRSTGKSTDTQYF.

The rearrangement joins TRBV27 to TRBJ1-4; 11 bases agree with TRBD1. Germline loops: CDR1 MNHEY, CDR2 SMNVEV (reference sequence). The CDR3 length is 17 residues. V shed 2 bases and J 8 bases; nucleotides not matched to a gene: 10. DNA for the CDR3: TGTGCCAGCAGTTTAACATGGGACAGGGGGGTGGGCGAAAAACTGTTTTTT. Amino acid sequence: CASSLTWDRGVGEKLFF. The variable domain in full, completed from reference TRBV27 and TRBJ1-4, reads EAQVTQNPRYLITVTGKKLTVTCSQNMNHEYMSWYRQDPGLGLRQIYYSMNVEVTDKGDVPEGYKVSRKEKRNFPLILESPSPNQTSLYFCASSLTWDRGVGEKLFFGSGTQLSVL.

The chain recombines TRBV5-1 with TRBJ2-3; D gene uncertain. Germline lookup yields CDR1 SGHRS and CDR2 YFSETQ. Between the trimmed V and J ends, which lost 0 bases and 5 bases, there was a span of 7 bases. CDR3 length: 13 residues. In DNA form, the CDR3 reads TGCGCCAGCAGCTTGGCCCGGTTAGATACGCAGTATTTT. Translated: CASSLARLDTQYF. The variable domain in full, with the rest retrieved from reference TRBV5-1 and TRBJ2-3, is KAGVTQTPRYLIKTRGQQVTLSCSPISGHRSVSWYQQTPGQGLQFLFEYFSETQRNKGNFPGRFSGRQFSNSRSEMNVSTLELGDSALYLCASSLARLDTQYFGPGTRLTVL.

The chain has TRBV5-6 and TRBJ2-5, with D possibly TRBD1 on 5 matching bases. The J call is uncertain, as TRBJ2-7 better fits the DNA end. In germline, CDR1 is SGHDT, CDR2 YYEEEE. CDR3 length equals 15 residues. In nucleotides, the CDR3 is TGTGCCAGCAGCTCCTGGGTGTCAGGGAACTACGAGCAGTACTTC. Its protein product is CASSSWVSGNYEQYF.

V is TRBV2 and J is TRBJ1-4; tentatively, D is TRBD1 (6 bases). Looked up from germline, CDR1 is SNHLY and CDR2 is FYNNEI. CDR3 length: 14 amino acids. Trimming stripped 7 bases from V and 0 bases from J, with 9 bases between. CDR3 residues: CASTDRSTNEKLFF. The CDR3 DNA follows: TGTGCCAGCACAGACAGGTCAACTAATGAAAAACTGTTTTTT.

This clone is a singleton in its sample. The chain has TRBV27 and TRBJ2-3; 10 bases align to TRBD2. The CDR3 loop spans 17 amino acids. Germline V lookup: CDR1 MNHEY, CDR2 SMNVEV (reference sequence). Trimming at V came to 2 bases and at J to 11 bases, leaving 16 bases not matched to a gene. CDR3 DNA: TGTGCCAGCAGTTTACGTCCAGCGGGGGGGCGGGTCGGCAAGCAGTATTTT. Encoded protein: CASSLRPAGGRVGKQYF.

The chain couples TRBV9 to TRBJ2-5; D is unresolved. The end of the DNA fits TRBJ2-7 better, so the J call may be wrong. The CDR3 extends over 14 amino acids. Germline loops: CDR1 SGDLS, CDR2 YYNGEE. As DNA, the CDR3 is TGTGCCAGCAGCCCCCTCGGAAGTTACTACGAGCAGTACTTC. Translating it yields CASSPLGSYYEQYF.